The T cell receptor beta chain described here comes from a study of a mutant IDH1 vaccine in newly diagnosed glioma. Across the study: At week 47 came visit V13, while visit V12 had come at week 35.

Concerning this clone itself: Antigen specificity is unknown.

Clones were read by immunoSEQ multiplex PCR, and TCRdb kept only the in-frame ones, dropping some. The sample includes about 72,000 clones, about four fifths seen only once; the top ten take roughly 12%. The germline V gene has CDR1 SGHDN and CDR2 FVKESK. The CDR3 runs to 16 residues. The V end was cut by 5 bases, the J end by 8 bases, with 21 bases between. As for time point: week 35, safety follow-up. All doses held 300 ug of mutant IDH1 20-mer peptide, with topical imiquimod. This TCR came from a man in his late teens or twenties with glioma. The specimen was PBMCs, collected from a glioma patient whose treatment included an IDH1 peptide vaccine. The chain combines TRBV14 with TRBJ1-4; D might be TRBD1 (6 bases). The CDR3 protein is CASSSRYRASGEKLFF. The CDR3 bases are TGTGCCAGCAGCTCGCGATACAGGGCCTCGGGAGAAAAACTGTTTTTT.